This entry concerns a single T cell receptor (beta chain). Its matching antigen is unknown. This sample was taken from a study of vaccination effects on CD4 cells after COVID-19. As for the study in general: The median interval between the second dose and post-vaccine sampling was 72 days. Cultures used approximately 2 million PBMC per well, approximately 9.7 IU/ml IL-2 and 9.5 to 10 ug/ml peptides.

The CDR3 has 17 residues. The germline gives CDR1 MGHRA, CDR2 YSYEKL. The V gene lost 2 bases and the J gene lost 0 bases, with 16 bases spanning the gap. Sequenced by immunoSEQ multiplex PCR; TCRdb stores in-frame clones only, minus some. The data show approximately 70,000 clones, around 69% seen once. Researchers isolated CD4+ T cells once less than 13 days of culture had elapsed. Of the BNT162b2 and mRNA-1273 vaccines, participants received two doses of one or the other. This clonotype was sampled from a human donor who received a COVID-19 vaccine. The chain combines TRBV4-1 with TRBJ1-2; no reliable D call. This specimen consisted of CD4+ T cells from PBMCs cultured without peptide, obtained after COVID-19 vaccination. The CDR3 protein is CASSQMAISTANYGYTF. The CDR3 bases are TGCGCCAGCAGCCAAATGGCAATCTCCACCGCTAACTATGGCTACACCTTC.